Shown below are 6 T cell receptor beta chains from a single sample sequenced in a study of human T cells and chemical hapten exposure. Unfractionated whole blood yielded total RNA. TCRdb called the 5' RACE reads again in MiXCR, with one record for every CDR3 protein. The sample has about 140,000 distinct CDR3 sequences, roughly 4% seen once. These receptors came from a female donor in good health.

This clonotype was detected many times. V is TRBV6-6 and J is TRBJ2-7, with no clear D. This CDR3 spans 15 amino acids. The V gene's germline CDR1 is MNHNY and CDR2 SVGAGI (reference sequence). Trimming removed 5 bases at V and 6 bases at J, with 20 bases between. In nucleotides, the CDR3 is TGTGCCAGCAGTCTCCTCGGGCAGAATTTAGGCGAGCAGTACTTC. This gives the protein CASSLLGQNLGEQYF.

This clonotype was detected only a few times. J is TRBJ1-1 and V is TRBV20-1; 8 bases agree with TRBD1. Germline V gene lookup returns CDR1 DFQATT and CDR2 SNEGSKA (reference sequence). CDR3 size: 15 residues. V dropped 6 bases and J dropped 1; count of bases not matched to a gene: 10. Here the CDR3 DNA reads TGCAGTGCGCCAGGGGGCTACTTGCGGAACACTGAAGCTTTCTTT. This gives the protein CSAPGGYLRNTEAFF.

This clonotype was counted at least ten times. The chain employs TRBV12-3 or TRBV12-4 and TRBJ2-3; TRBD2 might be the D (6 bases). The V gene lost 8 bases and the J gene lost 1 base, with 13 bases spanning the gap. The CDR3 consists of 14 residues. CDR3 coding DNA: TGTGCCAGCGGGATGTCTAGCGGCACAGATACGCAGTATTTT. This gives the protein CASGMSSGTDTQYF.

At least ten counts were recorded for this clonotype. The chain combines TRBV7-9 with TRBJ2-3, with 9 positions matching TRBD2. J lost 2 bases, V lost 2 bases, and 2 bases had no gene match. Germline CDR1 reads SEHNR; CDR2 reads FQNEAQ (reference sequence). The CDR3 spans 15 residues. The CDR3, as DNA: TGTGCCAGCAGCTTACTAGCGGGGTTCACAGATACGCAGTATTTT. Its translation: CASSLLAGFTDTQYF.

This clonotype was picked up many times. This rearrangement joins TRBV4-2 to TRBJ1-1; 7 bases agree with TRBD1. The junction had 10 bases not matched to a gene; V was cut back by 3 bases and J by 3 bases. From germline, CDR1 is LGHNA and CDR2 YNFKEQ. This CDR3 region has 16 residues. CDR3 in amino acids: CASSHLQGRGDTEAFF. The CDR3 coding sequence is TGTGCCAGCAGCCATTTACAGGGGCGCGGAGACACTGAAGCTTTCTTT.

This clonotype was counted at least ten times. This chain uses TRBV30 with TRBJ2-1; D possibly matches TRBD1 or TRBD2 (5 bases each). The V and J ends lost 5 bases and 8 bases respectively, with 19 bases between them. This CDR3 is 14 amino acids long. CDR1 and CDR2 from the germline V gene are GTSNPN and SVGIG (reference sequence). This chain's CDR3 is CAWGGQDAIYEQFF. The DNA for the CDR3 is TGTGCCTGGGGGGGTCAGGATGCTATCTATGAGCAGTTCTTC.